These T cell receptor beta chains were read from a single sample in a study of CD8 T cells in ankylosing spondylitis. TCRdb reprocessed the 5' RACE reads via MiXCR and lists one record per CDR3 protein. The profile shows 250,000 to 400,000 distinct CDR3 sequences, approximately 10% of them singletons. Source material: blood, either unsorted or a sorted T cell fraction (not recorded which). The receptor source for this set is a female donor with ankylosing spondylitis or in good health (not recorded which). Each CDR3 is given with its conserved first and last residue. D genes are given only for firm matches. Clone size is given for some rows only: seen once, a few or many times, or a class if the clone is expanded.

V gene	clone size	D gene	J gene	CDR3 DNA	CDR3 protein
TRBV5-1	many	TRBD1	TRBJ2-7	TGCGCCAGCAGCCGGGGGACAGGGAGTACCTACGAGCAGTACTTC	CASSRGTGSTYEQYF
TRBV5-1	many	NA	TRBJ2-1	TGCGCCAGCAGCTTGGTGGGGCTATCGTACAATGAGCAGTTCTTC	CASSLVGLSYNEQFF
TRBV24-1	many	TRBD1	TRBJ2-7	TGTGCCACCAGTGTGGGACAGGGACGGTCCTACGAGCAGTACTTC	CATSVGQGRSYEQYF
TRBV5-1	many	NA	TRBJ1-2	TGCGCCAGCAGCCTCCAGCGGGGCTCGAACTATGGCTACACCTTC	CASSLQRGSNYGYTF
TRBV7-9	NA	NA	TRBJ2-7	TGTGCCAGCAGCTTAGCTAAGGCAGTAAGCTACGAGCAGTACTTC	CASSLAKAVSYEQYF
TRBV19	few	NA	TRBJ1-2	TGTGCCAGTACCCCGACTGGGCAGAACTATGGCTACACCTTC	CASTPTGQNYGYTF
TRBV5-1	many	NA	TRBJ1-4	TGCGCCAGCAGCTTGGGCCATACGCGGGAAAAACTGTTTTTT	CASSLGHTREKLFF
TRBV12-3/TRBV12-4	many	NA	TRBJ2-1	TGCGCCAGCAGCTTGGTTGGTAGTTACAATGAGCAGTTCTTC	CASSLVGSYNEQFF
TRBV5-1	many	TRBD2	TRBJ2-1	TGCGCCAGCAGCTTGATAGCGGGAGTAAGTTACAATGAGCAGTTCTTC	CASSLIAGVSYNEQFF
TRBV12-3/TRBV12-4	many	NA	TRBJ1-2	TGTGCCAGCAGTCCGGGAGCCAGTGTCTACACCTTC	CASSPGASVYTF
TRBV5-1	many	NA	TRBJ1-1	TGCGCCAGCAGCTTGCTCACCGGACAGCCGAACACTGAAGCTTTCTTT	CASSLLTGQPNTEAFF
TRBV25-1	many	NA	TRBJ2-7	TGTGCCAGCAGTGAATCCTACGAGCAGTACTTC	CASSESYEQYF
TRBV10-3	many	NA	TRBJ2-7	TGTGCCATCAGTGAGTCGCCACAGTTTGGCGAGCAGTACTTC	CAISESPQFGEQYF
TRBV12-3/TRBV12-4	many	NA	TRBJ1-5	TGTGCCAGCAGTTTAGACGGGCCAGGCAGAAATCAGCCCCAGCATTTT	CASSLDGPGRNQPQHF
TRBV20-1	many	TRBD2	TRBJ2-7	TGCAGTGCTAGTTCAGGACTAGCTAACCACGAGCAGTACTTC	CSASSGLANHEQYF
TRBV20-1	many	NA	TRBJ2-1	TGCAGTGCTAGAGATCCAGGCCCTTCCTACAATGAGCAGTTCTTC	CSARDPGPSYNEQFF
TRBV5-1	NA	TRBD1	TRBJ1-1	TGCGCCAGCAGCTTAGAACCCCTCGGACAGGGCAACACTGAAGCTTTCTTT	CASSLEPLGQGNTEAFF
TRBV20-1	many	NA	TRBJ2-1	TGCAGTGCTAGAGCAAAAAAGGAGACGCCTTACAATGAGCAGTTCTTC	CSARAKKETPYNEQFF
TRBV10-3	few	TRBD2	TRBJ2-5	TGTGCCACCGGGACTAGCGGGAGTATCGGGGAGACCCAGTACTTC	CATGTSGSIGETQYF
TRBV20-1	many	NA	TRBJ2-3	TGCAGTGCTACAGGCTATGGTTCCAGCACAGATACGCAGTATTTT	CSATGYGSSTDTQYF
TRBV20-1	many	NA	TRBJ1-1	TGCAGTGCCGGGGGTGTGAACACTGAAGCTTTCTTT	CSAGGVNTEAFF
TRBV6-2/TRBV6-3	many	TRBD2	TRBJ2-1	TGTGCCGCCGGGGGAGGGGTACCCTACAATGAGCAGTTCTTC	CAAGGGVPYNEQFF
TRBV10-3	many	NA	TRBJ1-6	TGTGCCATCAGTCTTAACAATTCACCCCTCCACTTT	CAISLNNSPLHF
TRBV15	many	NA	TRBJ1-1	TGTGCCACCAGCAGTTGGACAACATCGAACACTGAAGCTTTCTTT	CATSSWTTSNTEAFF
TRBV12-3/TRBV12-4	many	NA	TRBJ1-5	TGTGCCAGCAGTCCCCCAGGGGTCCACGGACTGCCCCAGCATTTT	CASSPPGVHGLPQHF
TRBV20-1	many	NA	TRBJ2-3	TGCAGTGCTACCTATAGCGGAAACACAGATACGCAGTATTTT	CSATYSGNTDTQYF
TRBV7-2	few	TRBD2	TRBJ2-7	TGTGCCAGCAGTACCCTCCGGGGACTAGCGGAGTACGAGCAGTACTTC	CASSTLRGLAEYEQYF
TRBV4-1	many	TRBD2	TRBJ2-1	TGCGCCAGCAGCCAAGAGGTAGCGGGGGCCTACAATGAGCAGTTCTTC	CASSQEVAGAYNEQFF
TRBV20-1	many	NA	TRBJ2-7	TGCAGCCTCCTCAGCCCCTACGAGCAGTACTTC	CSLLSPYEQYF
TRBV4-3	few	NA	TRBJ1-2	TGCGCCAGCAGCCAAGTGGAAGGGTCTGGCTACACCTTC	CASSQVEGSGYTF
TRBV11-3	NA	NA	TRBJ2-2	TGTGCCAGCAGCCCAGGGGGGCAGGGTATCTCCGGGGAGCTGTTTTTT	CASSPGGQGISGELFF
TRBV4-1	many	TRBD2	TRBJ2-3	TGCGCCAGCAGCCACCTTATTAGCGGGGGGGCGGGAGATACGCAGTATTTT	CASSHLISGGAGDTQYF
TRBV29-1	many	NA	TRBJ2-6	TGCAGCGTTGAACTGGACACTGGGGCCAACGTCCTGACTTTC	CSVELDTGANVLTF
TRBV5-1	NA	NA	TRBJ2-2	TGCGCCAGCAGCTTGGAGGGCGGGCCGAGGGGCACGAACACCGGGGAGCTGTTTTTT	CASSLEGGPRGTNTGELFF
TRBV7-9	NA	NA	TRBJ2-1	TGTGCCAGCAGCTTGGGTTATCCCGGTGAGCAGTTCTTC	CASSLGYPGEQFF
TRBV5-1	few	NA	TRBJ2-3	TGCGCCAGCAGCTTGGCCCTTGTCGGGGCGGGCACAGATACGCAGTATTTT	CASSLALVGAGTDTQYF
TRBV7-9	NA	NA	TRBJ2-1	TGTGCCAGCAGCTTAATGAGGGGGGCCCATGATGAGCAGTTCTTC	CASSLMRGAHDEQFF
TRBV20-1	many	NA	TRBJ2-7	TGCAGTGCGAGATACAAAGGATACGAGCAGTACTTC	CSARYKGYEQYF
TRBV9	many	NA	TRBJ2-1	TGTGCCAGCAGTATCGAATCCTCCTACAATGAGCAGTTCTTC	CASSIESSYNEQFF
TRBV24-1	many	NA	TRBJ2-3	TGTGCCACCAGTGAGTACGGGGACGGGACAGATACGCAGTATTTT	CATSEYGDGTDTQYF
TRBV3-1	many	NA	TRBJ1-2	TGTGCCAGCAGCCAGTCGCTAGACAGGTGGGATGGGAGTGGCTACACCTTC	CASSQSLDRWDGSGYTF
TRBV28	NA	TRBD1	TRBJ1-3	TGTGCCAGCATCCCTTGGGTTGGGGACAGGGCGGATTCTGGAAACACCATATATTTT	CASIPWVGDRADSGNTIYF
TRBV4-2	NA	TRBD2	TRBJ2-1	TGTGCCAGCAGCCAAGACGGGACTAGCGGGAGCGATGAGCAGTTCTTC	CASSQDGTSGSDEQFF
TRBV4-3	many	TRBD2	TRBJ2-3	TGCGCCAGCAGCCAAGGCGGGGGGCGAGATACGCAGTATTTT	CASSQGGGRDTQYF
TRBV5-1	NA	TRBD1	TRBJ2-3	TGCGCCAGCAGCCGGGGACAGGTCACAGATACGCAGTATTTT	CASSRGQVTDTQYF
TRBV7-2	many	TRBD2	TRBJ2-3	TGTGCCAGCAGCACACGACTAGCGGGAGGCACAGATACGCAGTATTTT	CASSTRLAGGTDTQYF
TRBV27	NA	NA	TRBJ2-6	TGTGCCAGCAGTTTATCTGTTTCTGGGGCCAACATCCTGACTTTC	CASSLSVSGANILTF
TRBV5-1	few	NA	TRBJ2-1	TGCGCCAGCAGCTTGGCATCCGCCCCATCCTACAATGAGCAGTTCTTC	CASSLASAPSYNEQFF
TRBV4-2	NA	NA	TRBJ1-5	TGTGCCAGCAGTCAAGGGAACGATCAGCCCCAGCATTTT	CASSQGNDQPQHF
TRBV30	few	NA	TRBJ2-7	TGTGCCTTCCAACCGGGGGGCCCCTACGAGCAGTACTTC	CAFQPGGPYEQYF
TRBV10-3	few	NA	TRBJ2-2	TGTGCCATCAGTGAGTTTCCCGGGGAGCTGTTTTTT	CAISEFPGELFF
TRBV24-1	few	TRBD2	TRBJ2-5	TGTGCCACCAGTGATCCAGCGGGGCAAGAGACCCAGTACTTC	CATSDPAGQETQYF
TRBV5-1	many	NA	TRBJ1-4	TGCGCCAGCAGCCAGCGGGAAGGGGTTTATGAAAAACTGTTTTTT	CASSQREGVYEKLFF
TRBV19	many	NA	TRBJ2-1	TGTGCCAGTAACCGCATATTGGGACACAATGAGCAGTTCTTC	CASNRILGHNEQFF